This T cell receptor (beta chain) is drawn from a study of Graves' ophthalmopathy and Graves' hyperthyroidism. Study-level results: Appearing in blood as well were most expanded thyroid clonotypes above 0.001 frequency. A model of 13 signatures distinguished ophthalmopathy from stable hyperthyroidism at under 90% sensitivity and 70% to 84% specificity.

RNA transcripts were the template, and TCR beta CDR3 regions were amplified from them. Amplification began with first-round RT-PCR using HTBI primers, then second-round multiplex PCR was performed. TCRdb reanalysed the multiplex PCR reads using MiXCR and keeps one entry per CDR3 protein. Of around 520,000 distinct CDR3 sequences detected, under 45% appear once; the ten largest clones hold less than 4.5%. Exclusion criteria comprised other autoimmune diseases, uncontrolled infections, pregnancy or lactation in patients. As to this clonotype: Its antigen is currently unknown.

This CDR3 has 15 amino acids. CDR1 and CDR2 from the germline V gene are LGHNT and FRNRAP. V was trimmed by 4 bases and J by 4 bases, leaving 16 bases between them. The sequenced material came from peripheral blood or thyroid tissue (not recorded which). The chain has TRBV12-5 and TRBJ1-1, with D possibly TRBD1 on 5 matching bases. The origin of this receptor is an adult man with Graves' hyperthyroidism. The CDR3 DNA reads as TGTGCTAGTGGTTCGGGACTTCTCATGAGCACTGAAGCTTTCTTT. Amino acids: CASGSGLLMSTEAFF.